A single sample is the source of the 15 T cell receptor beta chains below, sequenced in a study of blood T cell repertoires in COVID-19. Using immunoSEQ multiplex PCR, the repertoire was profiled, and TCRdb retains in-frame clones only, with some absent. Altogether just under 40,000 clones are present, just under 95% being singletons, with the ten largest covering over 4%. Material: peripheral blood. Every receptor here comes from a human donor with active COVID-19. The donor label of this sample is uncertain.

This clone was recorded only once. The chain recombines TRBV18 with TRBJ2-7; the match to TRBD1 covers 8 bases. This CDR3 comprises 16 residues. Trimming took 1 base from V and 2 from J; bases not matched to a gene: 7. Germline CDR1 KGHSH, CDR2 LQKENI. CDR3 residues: CASSPQAGTGTYEQYF. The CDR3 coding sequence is TGTGCCAGCTCACCACAGGCCGGGACAGGTACCTACGAGCAGTACTTC.

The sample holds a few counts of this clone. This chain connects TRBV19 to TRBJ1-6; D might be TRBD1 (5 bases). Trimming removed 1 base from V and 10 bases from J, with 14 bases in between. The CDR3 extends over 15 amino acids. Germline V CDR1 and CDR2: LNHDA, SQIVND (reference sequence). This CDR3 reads CASSIAGGRDSPLHF. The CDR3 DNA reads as TGTGCCAGTAGTATAGCCGGGGGTCGGGACTCACCCCTCCACTTT.

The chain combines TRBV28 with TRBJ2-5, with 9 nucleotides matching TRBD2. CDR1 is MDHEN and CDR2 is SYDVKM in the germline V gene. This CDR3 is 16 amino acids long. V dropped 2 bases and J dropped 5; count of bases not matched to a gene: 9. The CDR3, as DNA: TGTGCCAGCAGTTTAGTGGGTAGCGGGAGACCCGAGACCCAGTACTTC. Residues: CASSLVGSGRPETQYF.

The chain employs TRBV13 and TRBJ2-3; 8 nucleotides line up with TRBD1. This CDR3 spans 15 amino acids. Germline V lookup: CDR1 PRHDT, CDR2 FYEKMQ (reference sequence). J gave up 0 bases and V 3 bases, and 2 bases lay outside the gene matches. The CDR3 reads CASSFRDRSTDTQYF. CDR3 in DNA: TGTGCCAGCAGCTTCCGGGACAGGAGCACAGATACGCAGTATTTT.

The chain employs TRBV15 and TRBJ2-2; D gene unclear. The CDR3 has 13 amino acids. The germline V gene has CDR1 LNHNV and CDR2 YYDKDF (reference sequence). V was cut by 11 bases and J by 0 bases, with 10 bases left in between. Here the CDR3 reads CALADSNTGELFF. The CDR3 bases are TGTGCCCTCGCCGACTCGAACACCGGGGAGCTGTTTTTT.

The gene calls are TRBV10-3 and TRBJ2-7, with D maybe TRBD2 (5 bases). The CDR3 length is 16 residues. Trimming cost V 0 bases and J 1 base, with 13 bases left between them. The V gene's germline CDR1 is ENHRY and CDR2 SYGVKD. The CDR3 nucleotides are TGTGCCATCAGTGAGTCGGAGGTTTCGGCATCCTACGAGCAGTACTTC. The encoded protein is CAISESEVSASYEQYF.

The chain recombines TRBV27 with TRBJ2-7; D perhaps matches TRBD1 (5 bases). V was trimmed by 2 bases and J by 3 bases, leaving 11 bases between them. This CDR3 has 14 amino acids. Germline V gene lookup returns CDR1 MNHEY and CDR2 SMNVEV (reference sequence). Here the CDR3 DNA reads TGTGCCAGCAGTTTACAGGGCCCGAACTACGAGCAGTACTTC. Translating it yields CASSLQGPNYEQYF.

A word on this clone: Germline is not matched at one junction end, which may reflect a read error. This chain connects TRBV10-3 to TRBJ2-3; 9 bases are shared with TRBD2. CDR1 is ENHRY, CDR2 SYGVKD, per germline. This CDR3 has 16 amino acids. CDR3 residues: CAISDPGTSSTDTQYF. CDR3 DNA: TGTGCCATCAGTGATCCCGGGACTAGCAGCACGGATACGCAGTATTTT.

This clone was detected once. CDR3 sequence (DNA): TGCGCCAGCAGCCAACTGGGACAGCGCACAGATACGCAGTATTTT. Protein product: CASSQLGQRTDTQYF. The rearrangement links TRBV4-1 to TRBJ2-3; TRBD1 matches at 7 bases. Germline values: CDR1 MGHRA, CDR2 YSYEKL. CDR3 length: 15 residues. The V gene end was trimmed by 2 bases and the J gene end by 1 base; junction bases not matched to a gene: 3.

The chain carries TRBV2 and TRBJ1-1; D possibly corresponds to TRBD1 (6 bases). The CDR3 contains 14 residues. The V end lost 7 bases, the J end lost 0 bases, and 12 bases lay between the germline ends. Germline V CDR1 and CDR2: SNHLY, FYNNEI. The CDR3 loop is CASNFRGLNTEAFF. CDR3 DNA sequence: TGTGCCAGCAACTTCAGGGGACTGAACACTGAAGCTTTCTTT.

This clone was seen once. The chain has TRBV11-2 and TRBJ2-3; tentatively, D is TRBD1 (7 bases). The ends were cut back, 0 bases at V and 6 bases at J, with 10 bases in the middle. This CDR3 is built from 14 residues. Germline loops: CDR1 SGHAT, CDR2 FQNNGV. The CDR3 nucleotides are TGTGCCAGCAGCTTAGAATCAGGGGGGGATACGCAGTATTTT. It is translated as CASSLESGGDTQYF.

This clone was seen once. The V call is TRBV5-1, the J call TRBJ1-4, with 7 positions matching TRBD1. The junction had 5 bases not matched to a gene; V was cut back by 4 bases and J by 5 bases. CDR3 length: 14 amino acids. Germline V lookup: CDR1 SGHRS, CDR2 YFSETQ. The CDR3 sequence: CASSGGTANEKLFF. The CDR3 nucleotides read TGCGCCAGCAGCGGAGGGACAGCGAATGAAAAACTGTTTTTT.

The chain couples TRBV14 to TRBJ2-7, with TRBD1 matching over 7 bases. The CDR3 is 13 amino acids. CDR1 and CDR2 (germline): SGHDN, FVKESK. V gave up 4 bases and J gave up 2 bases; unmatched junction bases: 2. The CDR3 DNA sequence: TGTGCCAGCAGCCGACAGGGAACCTACGAGCAGTACTTC. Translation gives CASSRQGTYEQYF. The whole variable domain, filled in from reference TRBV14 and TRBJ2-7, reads EAGVTQFPSHSVIEKGQTVTLRCDPISGHDNLYWYRRVMGKEIKFLLHFVKESKQDESGMPNNRFLAERTGGTYSTLKVQPAELEDSGVYFCASSRQGTYEQYFGPGTRLTVT.

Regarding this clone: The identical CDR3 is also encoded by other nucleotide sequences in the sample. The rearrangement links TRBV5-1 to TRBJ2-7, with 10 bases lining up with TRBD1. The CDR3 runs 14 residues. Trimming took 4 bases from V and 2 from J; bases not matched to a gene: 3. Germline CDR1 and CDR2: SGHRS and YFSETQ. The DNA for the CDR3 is TGCGCCAGCAGCCCAGGGACAGGGGCCTACGAGCAGTACTTC. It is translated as CASSPGTGAYEQYF. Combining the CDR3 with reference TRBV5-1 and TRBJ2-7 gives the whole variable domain KAGVTQTPRYLIKTRGQQVTLSCSPISGHRSVSWYQQTPGQGLQFLFEYFSETQRNKGNFPGRFSGRQFSNSRSEMNVSTLELGDSALYLCASSPGTGAYEQYFGPGTRLTVT.

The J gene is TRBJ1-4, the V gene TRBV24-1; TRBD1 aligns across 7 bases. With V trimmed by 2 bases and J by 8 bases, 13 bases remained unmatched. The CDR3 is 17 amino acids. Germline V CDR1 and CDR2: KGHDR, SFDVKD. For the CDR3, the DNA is TGTGCCACCAGTGATTCCGAGGTGGGGGACAGTGGAGAAAAACTGTTTTTT. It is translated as CATSDSEVGDSGEKLFF.